A selection of T cell receptor beta chains follows, all from one sample in a study of response to subunit inactivated influenza vaccine. TCRdb reprocessed the RT-PCR reads with MiXCR, giving one entry per CDR3 protein. Of roughly 710,000 distinct CDR3 sequences in the sample, around 15% are singletons; the top ten hold around 7.6%. The specimen comprised PBMCs from blood, sampled 14 to 15 days before vaccination. The receptors come from a man in his fifties or sixties who received an inactivated influenza vaccine. Each CDR3 is given with its conserved first and last residue. D genes are given only for firm matches. A clone size is listed for some rows: how often the clone was seen (once, few, many), or a class if it is expanded.

CDR3aa	CDR3nt	v_gene	d_gene	j_gene	abundance
CSAREDRATGYEQYF	TGCAGTGCTAGAGAAGACAGGGCCACGGGGTACGAGCAGTACTTC	TRBV20-1	TRBD1	TRBJ2-7	many
CASSLDGLMNTQYF	TGTGCTAGCAGCTTGGACGGGCTGATGAATACGCAGTATTTT	TRBV7-7	NA	TRBJ2-3	many
CASSLGESSYNEQFF	TGCGCCAGCAGCTTGGGGGAGAGCTCCTACAATGAGCAGTTCTTC	TRBV5-1	NA	TRBJ2-1	NA
CSARGPSQLGNEQFF	TGCAGTGCAAGAGGTCCTTCTCAGTTGGGAAATGAGCAGTTCTTC	TRBV20-1	NA	TRBJ2-1	NA
CASSIDAVLATEQYF	TGTGCCAGTAGTATTGATGCAGTACTAGCGACTGAGCAGTACTTC	TRBV19	TRBD2	TRBJ2-7	NA
CSASPVAGLNNEQFF	TGCAGTGCTAGCCCGGTGGCGGGACTGAACAATGAGCAGTTCTTC	TRBV20-1	NA	TRBJ2-1	NA
CASRTTAGTDYGYTF	TGTGCCAGCAGAACGACCGCCGGGACAGACTATGGCTACACCTTC	TRBV27	TRBD1	TRBJ1-2	few
CASRPYFTSANYGYTF	TGTGCCAGCAGACCATATTTCACTTCAGCTAACTATGGCTACACCTTC	TRBV28	NA	TRBJ1-2	few
CASSRTREQYF	TGTGCCAGCTCCCGGACGCGGGAGCAGTACTTC	TRBV18	NA	TRBJ2-7	few
CSATLTYNEQFF	TGCAGTGCAACTTTAACTTACAATGAGCAGTTCTTC	TRBV20-1	NA	TRBJ2-1	many
CASVDRGLGYTF	TGTGCCAGCGTGGACAGAGGGTTAGGCTACACCTTC	TRBV28	NA	TRBJ1-2	NA
CASSQFTGTGETQYF	TGTGCCAGCAGCCAATTCACAGGGACGGGGGAGACCCAGTACTTC	TRBV12-3/TRBV12-4	NA	TRBJ2-5	many
CASSTAPIAGVNEQYF	TGTGCCAGCAGCACAGCCCCAATAGCGGGAGTAAACGAGCAGTACTTC	TRBV7-9	TRBD2	TRBJ2-7	few
CASSPGQAENTEAFF	TGTGCCAGCTCACCGGGACAGGCCGAGAACACTGAAGCTTTCTTT	TRBV18	TRBD1	TRBJ1-1	NA
CASNYRGGNEQFF	TGTGCCAGCAACTACCGAGGAGGCAATGAGCAGTTCTTC	TRBV12-3/TRBV12-4	NA	TRBJ2-1	NA
CSARPGVYNEQFF	TGCAGTGCGCGACCGGGGGTATACAATGAGCAGTTCTTC	TRBV20-1	NA	TRBJ2-1	few
CATSRGARETQYF	TGTGCCACCAGCAGGGGGGCAAGGGAGACCCAGTACTTC	TRBV15	NA	TRBJ2-5	NA
CATSAPGSYNEQFF	TGTGCCACCAGTGCGCCAGGCTCCTACAATGAGCAGTTCTTC	TRBV24-1	NA	TRBJ2-1	many
CASSWTGTSGDTQYF	TGCGCCAGCAGCTGGACCGGGACTAGCGGCGATACGCAGTATTTT	TRBV5-1	TRBD2	TRBJ2-3	few
CSASLTSNQPQHF	TGCAGTGCTAGCTTGACGAGCAATCAGCCCCAGCATTTT	TRBV20-1	NA	TRBJ1-5	NA
CASSLEVFQETQYF	TGCGCCAGCAGCTTGGAGGTCTTTCAAGAGACCCAGTACTTC	TRBV5-1	NA	TRBJ2-5	many
CASSWERNEQFF	TGTGCCAGCAGCTGGGAGCGCAATGAGCAGTTCTTC	TRBV5-6	NA	TRBJ2-1	many
CSASELRRTNTGELFF	TGCAGTGCTAGTGAACTCAGAAGAACGAACACCGGGGAGCTGTTTTTT	TRBV20-1	NA	TRBJ2-2	NA
CASSARTGSTEAFF	TGTGCCAGCAGTGCCCGGACAGGGAGCACTGAAGCTTTCTTT	TRBV12-3/TRBV12-4	TRBD1	TRBJ1-1	NA
CASSELAEYNEQFF	TGTGCCAGCAGTGAACTAGCGGAGTACAATGAGCAGTTCTTC	TRBV2	TRBD2	TRBJ2-1	NA
CASSLGTAGGDNEQFF	TGTGCCAGCAGCTTAGGCACGGCGGGAGGAGACAATGAGCAGTTCTTC	TRBV13	TRBD2	TRBJ2-1	NA
CAWGLHESTEAFF	TGTGCCTGGGGTCTTCACGAGAGCACTGAAGCTTTCTTT	TRBV30	NA	TRBJ1-1	few
CARRQGEGYGYTF	TGTGCCAGACGACAGGGGGAAGGGTATGGCTACACCTTC	TRBV2	TRBD1	TRBJ1-2	NA
CASSLFTAYEQYF	TGTGCCAGCAGCTTATTTACGGCCTACGAGCAGTACTTC	TRBV11-1	NA	TRBJ2-7	NA
CAIRTSGEETQYF	TGTGCCATCAGGACTAGCGGGGAAGAGACCCAGTACTTC	TRBV10-3	TRBD2	TRBJ2-5	NA
CATSERTSGGYNEQFF	TGTGCCACCAGTGAGCGAACTAGCGGGGGGTACAATGAGCAGTTCTTC	TRBV24-1	TRBD2	TRBJ2-1	many
CASSPTVGDTQYF	TGTGCCAGCAGCCCCACCGTGGGCGATACGCAGTATTTT	TRBV7-3	NA	TRBJ2-3	few
CSVRESGKVDF	TGCAGCGTCCGAGAAAGTGGGAAAGTGGACTTC	TRBV29-1	NA	TRBJ2-5	NA
CASSHRSSTDTQYF	TGCGCCAGCAGCCACCGGTCTAGCACAGATACGCAGTATTTT	TRBV5-1	NA	TRBJ2-3	NA
CASSFSGTKQFF	TGTGCCAGCAGTTTTTCCGGGACTAAGCAGTTCTTC	TRBV12-3/TRBV12-4	TRBD2	TRBJ2-1	NA
CASSADRFNEQFF	TGTGCCAGCAGCGCGGACAGGTTCAATGAGCAGTTCTTC	TRBV7-2	TRBD1	TRBJ2-1	NA
CASSSRGGLITDEQFF	TGTGCCAGCAGCTCACGGGGGGGGCTAATTACGGATGAGCAGTTCTTC	TRBV27	TRBD2	TRBJ2-1	NA
CASSQDTDKGAYEQYF	TGTGCCAGCAGCCAAGATACTGACAAGGGCGCCTACGAGCAGTACTTC	TRBV4-2	NA	TRBJ2-7	few
CASSYARLTGELFF	TGTGCCAGCAGTTACGCACGCCTAACCGGGGAGCTGTTTTTT	TRBV6-2/TRBV6-3	NA	TRBJ2-2	few
CATSSVLGTERYEQYF	TGTGCCACCAGCAGTGTATTAGGGACAGAGAGATACGAGCAGTACTTC	TRBV15	TRBD1	TRBJ2-7	many
CASSLRGQTSSTDTQYF	TGTGCCAGCAGCTTGAGGGGACAAACCTCTAGCACAGATACGCAGTATTTT	TRBV7-2	NA	TRBJ2-3	NA